This T cell receptor (beta chain) was identified in a study of cytomegalovirus exposure and HLA in healthy donors. Turning to the study itself: Tens of millions of unique TCR sequences came from HLA-typed donors in an early release. Study results and limitations: Cytomegalovirus-associated TCR beta chains were listed, numbering 150 to 200.

Donors showed nominal health when sampled, although they likely had unrecorded immune exposures. Trimming pared 7 bases from V and 0 bases from J, leaving 13 bases between. This CDR3 region has 14 residues. The germline CDR1 and CDR2 sequences are SQVTM and ANQGSEA. Amplification used 60 Vbeta primers and 13 Jbeta primers. Measured with immunoSEQ multiplex PCR; TCRdb has only the in-frame clones, and not every one. The sample lists hundreds of thousands of clones; 65% to 80% were seen once. As to this clone: Its target is not known.

The source of this sequence is a middle-aged man in good health and CMV-seronegative. The J gene is TRBJ1-5, the V gene TRBV29-1, with a possible D match to TRBD1 (6 bases). The sequencing input was PBMCs. The DNA of the CDR3 is TGCAGCGCCCAAGGGGGAGATAGCAATCAGCCCCAGCATTTT. The encoded protein is CSAQGGDSNQPQHF.